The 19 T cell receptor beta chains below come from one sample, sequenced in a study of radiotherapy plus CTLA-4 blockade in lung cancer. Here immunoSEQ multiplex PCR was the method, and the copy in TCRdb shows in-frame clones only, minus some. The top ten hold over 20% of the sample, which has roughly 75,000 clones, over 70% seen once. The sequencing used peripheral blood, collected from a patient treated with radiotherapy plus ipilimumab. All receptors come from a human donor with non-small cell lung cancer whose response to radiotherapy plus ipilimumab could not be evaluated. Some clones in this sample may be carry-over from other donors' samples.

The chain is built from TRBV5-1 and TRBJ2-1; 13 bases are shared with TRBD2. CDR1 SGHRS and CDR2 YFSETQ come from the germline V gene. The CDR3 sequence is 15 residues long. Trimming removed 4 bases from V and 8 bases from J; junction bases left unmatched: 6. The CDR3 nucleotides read TGCGCCAGCAGCCTAGGACTAGCGGGGGTTCATGAGCAGTTCTTC. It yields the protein CASSLGLAGVHEQFF.

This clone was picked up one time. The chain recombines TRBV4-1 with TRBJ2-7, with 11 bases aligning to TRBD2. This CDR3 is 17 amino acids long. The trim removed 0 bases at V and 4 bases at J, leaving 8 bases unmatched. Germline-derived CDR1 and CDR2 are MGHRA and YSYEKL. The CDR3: CASSQDSLAGGYYEQYF. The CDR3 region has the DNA TGCGCCAGCAGCCAAGATAGCCTAGCGGGGGGTTATTACGAGCAGTACTTC.

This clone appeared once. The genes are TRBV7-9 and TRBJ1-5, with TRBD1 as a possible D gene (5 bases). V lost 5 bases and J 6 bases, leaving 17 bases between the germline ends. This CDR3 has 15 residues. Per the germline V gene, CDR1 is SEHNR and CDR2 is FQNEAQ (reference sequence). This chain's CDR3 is CASSNTRGGSQPQHF. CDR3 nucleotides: TGTGCCAGCAGCAACACCCGGGGGGGGAGTCAGCCCCAGCATTTT. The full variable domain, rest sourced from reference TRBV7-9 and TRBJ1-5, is DTGVSQNPRHKITKRGQNVTFRCDPISEHNRLYWYRQTLGQGPEFLTYFQNEAQLEKSRLLSDRFSAERPKGSFSTLEIQRTEQGDSAMYLCASSNTRGGSQPQHFGDGTRLSIL.

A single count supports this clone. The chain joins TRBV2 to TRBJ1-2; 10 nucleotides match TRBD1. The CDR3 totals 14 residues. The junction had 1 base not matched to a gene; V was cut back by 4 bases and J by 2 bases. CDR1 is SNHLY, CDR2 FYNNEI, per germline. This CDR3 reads CASSVGQGNYGYTF. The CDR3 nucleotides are TGTGCCAGCAGTGTGGGACAGGGGAACTATGGCTACACCTTC.

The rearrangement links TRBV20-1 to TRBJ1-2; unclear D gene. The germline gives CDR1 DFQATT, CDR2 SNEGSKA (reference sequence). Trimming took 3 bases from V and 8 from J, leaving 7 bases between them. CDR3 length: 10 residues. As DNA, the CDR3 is TGCAGTGCTAGTCCCGTAGGCTACACCTTC. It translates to CSASPVGYTF.

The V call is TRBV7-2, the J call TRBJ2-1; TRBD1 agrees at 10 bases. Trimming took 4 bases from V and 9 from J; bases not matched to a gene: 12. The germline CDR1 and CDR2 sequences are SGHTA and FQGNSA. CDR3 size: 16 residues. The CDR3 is CASSYGWTGGISEQFF. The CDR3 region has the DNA TGTGCCAGCAGCTACGGATGGACAGGGGGTATCAGTGAGCAGTTCTTC.

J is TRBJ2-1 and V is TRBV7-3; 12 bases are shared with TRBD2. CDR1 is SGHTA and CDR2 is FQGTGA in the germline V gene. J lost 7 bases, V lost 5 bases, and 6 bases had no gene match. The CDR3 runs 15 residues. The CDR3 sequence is CASSPSGGAGNEQFF. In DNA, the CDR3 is TGTGCCAGCAGCCCTAGCGGGGGGGCCGGAAATGAGCAGTTCTTC.

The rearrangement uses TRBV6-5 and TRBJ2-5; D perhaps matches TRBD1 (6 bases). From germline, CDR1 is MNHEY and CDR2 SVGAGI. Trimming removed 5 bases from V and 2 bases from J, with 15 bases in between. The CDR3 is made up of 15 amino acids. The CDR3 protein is CASSPVRGNQETQYF. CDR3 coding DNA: TGTGCCAGCAGTCCCGTAAGGGGGAATCAAGAGACCCAGTACTTC.

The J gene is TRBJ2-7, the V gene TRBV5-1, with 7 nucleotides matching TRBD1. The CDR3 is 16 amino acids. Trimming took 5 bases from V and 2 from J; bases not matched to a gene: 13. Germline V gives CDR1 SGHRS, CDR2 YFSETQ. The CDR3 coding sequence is TGCGCCAGCAGAGGGGGCTCGATCGCCGGAACCTACGAGCAGTACTTC. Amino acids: CASRGGSIAGTYEQYF.

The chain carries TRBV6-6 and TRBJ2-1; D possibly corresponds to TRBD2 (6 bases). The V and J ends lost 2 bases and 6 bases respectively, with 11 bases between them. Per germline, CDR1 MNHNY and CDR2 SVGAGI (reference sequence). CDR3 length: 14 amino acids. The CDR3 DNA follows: TGTGCCAGCAGTTACGGAGGGGATCTCAATGAGCAGTTCTTC. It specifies CASSYGGDLNEQFF.

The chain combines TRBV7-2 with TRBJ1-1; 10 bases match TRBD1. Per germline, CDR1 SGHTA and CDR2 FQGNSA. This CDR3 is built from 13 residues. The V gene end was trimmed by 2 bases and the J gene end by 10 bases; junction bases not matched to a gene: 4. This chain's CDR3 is CASSLRQGAIAFF. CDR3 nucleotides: TGTGCCAGCAGCTTAAGACAGGGGGCCATAGCTTTCTTT. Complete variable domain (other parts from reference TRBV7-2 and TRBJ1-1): GAGVSQSPSNKVTEKGKDVELRCDPISGHTALYWYRQSLGQGLEFLIYFQGNSAPDKSGLPSDRFSAERTGGSVSTLTIQRTQQEDSAVYLCASSLRQGAIAFFGQGTRLTVV.

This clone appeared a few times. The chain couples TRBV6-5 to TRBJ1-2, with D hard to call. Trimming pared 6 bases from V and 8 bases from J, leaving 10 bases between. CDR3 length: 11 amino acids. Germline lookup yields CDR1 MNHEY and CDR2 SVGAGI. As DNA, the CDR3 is TGTGCCAGCAGAAGCGTCGACGGCTACACCTTC. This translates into CASRSVDGYTF.

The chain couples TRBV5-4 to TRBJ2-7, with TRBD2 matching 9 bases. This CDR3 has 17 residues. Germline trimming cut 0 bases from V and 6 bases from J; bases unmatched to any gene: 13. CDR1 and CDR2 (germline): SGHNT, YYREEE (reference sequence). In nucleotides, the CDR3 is TGTGCCAGCAGCTTGGGCCGGCGGGGGGGCCTTGAAAGCGAGCAGTACTTC. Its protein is CASSLGRRGGLESEQYF.

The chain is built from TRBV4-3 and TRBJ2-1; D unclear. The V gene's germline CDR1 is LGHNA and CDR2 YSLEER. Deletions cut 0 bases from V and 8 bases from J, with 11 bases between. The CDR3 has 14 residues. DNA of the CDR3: TGCGCCAGCAGCCAAGAATCAGTGTTGGATGAGCAGTTCTTC. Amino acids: CASSQESVLDEQFF.

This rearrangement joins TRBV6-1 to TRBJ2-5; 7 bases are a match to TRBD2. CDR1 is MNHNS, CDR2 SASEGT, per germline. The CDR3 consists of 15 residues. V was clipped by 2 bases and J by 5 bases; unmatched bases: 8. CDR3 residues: CASSERGGAGETQYF. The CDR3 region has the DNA TGTGCCAGCAGTGAAAGGGGAGGGGCAGGGGAGACCCAGTACTTC.

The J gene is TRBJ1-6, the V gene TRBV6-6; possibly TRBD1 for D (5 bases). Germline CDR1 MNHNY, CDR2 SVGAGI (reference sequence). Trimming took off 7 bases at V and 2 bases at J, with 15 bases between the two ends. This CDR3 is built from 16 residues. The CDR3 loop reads CASTLDTRTYNSPLHF. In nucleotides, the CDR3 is TGTGCCAGCACCCTGGACACCCGGACCTATAATTCACCCCTCCACTTT.

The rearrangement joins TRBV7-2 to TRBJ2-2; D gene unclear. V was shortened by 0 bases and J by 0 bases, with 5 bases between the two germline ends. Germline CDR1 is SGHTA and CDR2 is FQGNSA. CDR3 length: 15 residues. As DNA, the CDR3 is TGTGCCAGCAGCTTAGCGGCCCCGAACACCGGGGAGCTGTTTTTT. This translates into CASSLAAPNTGELFF.

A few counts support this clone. The CDR3 spells CASSGTHGWTGELFF. As DNA, the CDR3 is TGTGCCAGCAGTGGGACACACGGTTGGACCGGGGAGCTGTTTTTT. V is TRBV6-5 and J is TRBJ2-2, with a weak D call TRBD1 (6 bases). This CDR3 is built from 15 residues. Germline lookup yields CDR1 MNHEY and CDR2 SVGAGI. V was clipped by 5 bases and J by 5 bases, with 15 bases between them.

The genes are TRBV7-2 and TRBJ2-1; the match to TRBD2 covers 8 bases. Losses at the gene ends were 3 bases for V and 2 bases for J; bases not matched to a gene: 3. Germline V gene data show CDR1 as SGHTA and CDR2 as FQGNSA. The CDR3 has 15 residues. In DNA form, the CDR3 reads TGTGCCAGCAGCTTTGGGACTAGTACCTACAATGAGCAGTTCTTC. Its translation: CASSFGTSTYNEQFF.